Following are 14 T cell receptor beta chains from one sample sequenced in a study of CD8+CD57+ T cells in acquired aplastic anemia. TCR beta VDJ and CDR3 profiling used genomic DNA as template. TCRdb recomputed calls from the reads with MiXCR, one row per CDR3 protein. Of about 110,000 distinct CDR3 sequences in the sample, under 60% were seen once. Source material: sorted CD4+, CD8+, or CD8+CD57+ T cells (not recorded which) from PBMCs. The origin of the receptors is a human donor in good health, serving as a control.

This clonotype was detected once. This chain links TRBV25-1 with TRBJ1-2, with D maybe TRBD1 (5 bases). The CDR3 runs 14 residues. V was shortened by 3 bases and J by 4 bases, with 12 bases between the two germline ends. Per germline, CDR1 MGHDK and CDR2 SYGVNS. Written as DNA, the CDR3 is TGTGCCAGCAGTGATGAGGCAGGGAGCTATGGCTACACCTTC. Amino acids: CASSDEAGSYGYTF.

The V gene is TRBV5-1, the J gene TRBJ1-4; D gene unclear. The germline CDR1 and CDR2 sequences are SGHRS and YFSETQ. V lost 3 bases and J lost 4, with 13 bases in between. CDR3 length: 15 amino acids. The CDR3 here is CASSSYGGNNEKLFF. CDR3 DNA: TGCGCCAGCAGCTCGTACGGTGGAAATAATGAAAAACTGTTTTTT.

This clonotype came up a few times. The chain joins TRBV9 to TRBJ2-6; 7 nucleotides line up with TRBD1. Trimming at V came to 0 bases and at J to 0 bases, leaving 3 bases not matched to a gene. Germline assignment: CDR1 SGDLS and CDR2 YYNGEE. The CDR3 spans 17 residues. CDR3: CASSVGTGASGANVLTF. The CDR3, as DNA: TGTGCCAGCAGCGTAGGGACAGGAGCCTCTGGGGCCAACGTCCTGACTTTC.

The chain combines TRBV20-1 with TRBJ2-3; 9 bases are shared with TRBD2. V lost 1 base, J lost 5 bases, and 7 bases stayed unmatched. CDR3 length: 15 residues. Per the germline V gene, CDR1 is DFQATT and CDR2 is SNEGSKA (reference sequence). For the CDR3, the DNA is TGCAGTGCTAGAGGCTCTAGCGGGGAGGGAGATACGCAGTATTTT. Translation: CSARGSSGEGDTQYF.

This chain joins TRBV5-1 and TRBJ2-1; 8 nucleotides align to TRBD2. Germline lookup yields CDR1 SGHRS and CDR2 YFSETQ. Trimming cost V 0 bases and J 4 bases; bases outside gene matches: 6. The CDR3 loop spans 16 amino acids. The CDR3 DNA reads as TGCGCCAGCAGCTTGGCGATTAGCGGGGAGTACAATGAGCAGTTCTTC. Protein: CASSLAISGEYNEQFF.

The CDR3 sequence is CASHANTGELFF. As DNA, the CDR3 is TGTGCCAGTCACGCGAACACCGGGGAGCTGTTTTTT. This rearrangement joins TRBV19 to TRBJ2-2; no clear D. V was shortened by 8 bases and J by 0 bases, with 4 bases between the two germline ends. The V gene's germline CDR1 is LNHDA and CDR2 SQIVND (reference sequence). This CDR3 spans 12 amino acids.

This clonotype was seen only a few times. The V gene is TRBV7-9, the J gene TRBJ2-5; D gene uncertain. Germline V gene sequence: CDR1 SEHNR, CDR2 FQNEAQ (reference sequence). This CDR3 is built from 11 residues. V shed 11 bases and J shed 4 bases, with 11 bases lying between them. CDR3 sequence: CAELDIETQYF. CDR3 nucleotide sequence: TGTGCCGAGTTAGATATAGAGACCCAGTACTTC.

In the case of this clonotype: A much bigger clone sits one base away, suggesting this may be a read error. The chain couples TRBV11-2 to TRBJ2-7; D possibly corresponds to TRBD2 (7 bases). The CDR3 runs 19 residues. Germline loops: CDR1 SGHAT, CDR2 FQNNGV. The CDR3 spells CASSLDPAGAYHSSYEQCF. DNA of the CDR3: TGTGCCAGCAGCTTAGATCCCGCGGGGGCCTACCATAGCTCCTACGAGCAGTGCTTC. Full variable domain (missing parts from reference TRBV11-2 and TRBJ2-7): EAGVAQSPRYKIIEKRQSVAFWCNPISGHATLYWYQQILGQGPKLLIQFQNNGVVDDSQLPKDRFSAERLKGVDSTLKIQPAKLEDSAVYLCASSLDPAGAYHSSYEQCFGPGTRLTVT.

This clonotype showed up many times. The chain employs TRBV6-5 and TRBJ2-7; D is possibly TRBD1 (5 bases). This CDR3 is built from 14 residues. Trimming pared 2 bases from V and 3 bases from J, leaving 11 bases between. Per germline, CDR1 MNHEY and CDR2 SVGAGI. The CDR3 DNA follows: TGTGCCAGCAGTTACGTGCAGGGTAACTACGAGCAGTACTTC. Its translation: CASSYVQGNYEQYF.

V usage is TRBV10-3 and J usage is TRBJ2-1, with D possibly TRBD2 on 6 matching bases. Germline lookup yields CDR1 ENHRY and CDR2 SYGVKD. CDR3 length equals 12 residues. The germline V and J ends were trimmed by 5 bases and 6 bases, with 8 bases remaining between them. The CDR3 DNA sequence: TGTGCCATCAGTAGACTAGTCAATGAGCAGTTCTTC. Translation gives CAISRLVNEQFF.

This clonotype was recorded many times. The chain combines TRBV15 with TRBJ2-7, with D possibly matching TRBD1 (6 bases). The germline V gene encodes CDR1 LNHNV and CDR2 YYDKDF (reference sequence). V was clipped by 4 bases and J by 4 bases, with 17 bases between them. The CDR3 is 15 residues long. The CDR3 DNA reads TGTGCCACCAGCACCTACGGGACACAAAGTTACGAGCAGTACTTC. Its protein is CATSTYGTQSYEQYF.

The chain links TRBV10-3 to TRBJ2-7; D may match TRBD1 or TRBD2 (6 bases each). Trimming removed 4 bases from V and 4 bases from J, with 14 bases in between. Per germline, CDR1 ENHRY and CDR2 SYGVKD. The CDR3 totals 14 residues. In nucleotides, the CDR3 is TGTGCCATCAGTGGCCTGACAGGAGGGTACGAGCAGTACTTC. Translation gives CAISGLTGGYEQYF.

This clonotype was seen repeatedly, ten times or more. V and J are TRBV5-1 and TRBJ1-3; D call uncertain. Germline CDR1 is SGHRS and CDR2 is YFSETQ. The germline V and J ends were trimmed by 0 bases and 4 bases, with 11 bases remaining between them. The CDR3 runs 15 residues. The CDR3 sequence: CASSLDFSSGNTIYF. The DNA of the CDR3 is TGCGCCAGCAGCTTGGATTTCAGTTCGGGAAACACCATATATTTT.

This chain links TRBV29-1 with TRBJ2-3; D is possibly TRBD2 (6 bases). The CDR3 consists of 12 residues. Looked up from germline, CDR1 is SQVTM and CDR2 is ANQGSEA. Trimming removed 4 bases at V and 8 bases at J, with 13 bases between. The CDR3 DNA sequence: TGCAGCGTTGGGGAAAGCGGGTTTACGCAGTATTTT. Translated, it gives CSVGESGFTQYF.